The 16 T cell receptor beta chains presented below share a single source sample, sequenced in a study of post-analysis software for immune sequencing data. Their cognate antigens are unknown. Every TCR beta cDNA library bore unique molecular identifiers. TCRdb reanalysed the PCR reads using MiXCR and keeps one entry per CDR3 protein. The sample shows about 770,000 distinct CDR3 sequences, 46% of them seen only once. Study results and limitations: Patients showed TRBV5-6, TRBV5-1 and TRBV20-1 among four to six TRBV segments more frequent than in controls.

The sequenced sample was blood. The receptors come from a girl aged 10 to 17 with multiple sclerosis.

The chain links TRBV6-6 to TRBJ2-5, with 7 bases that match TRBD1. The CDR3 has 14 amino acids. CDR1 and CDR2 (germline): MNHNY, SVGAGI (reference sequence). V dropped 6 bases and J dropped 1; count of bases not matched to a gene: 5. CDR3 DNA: TGTGCCAGCAGACGTACAGGGGCCCAAGAGACCCAGTACTTC. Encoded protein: CASRRTGAQETQYF.

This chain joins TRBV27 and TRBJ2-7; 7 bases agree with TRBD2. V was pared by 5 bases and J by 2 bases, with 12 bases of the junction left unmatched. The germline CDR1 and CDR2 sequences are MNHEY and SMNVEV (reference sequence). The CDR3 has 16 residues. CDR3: CASSPSTSRFPYEQYF. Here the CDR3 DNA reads TGTGCCAGCAGTCCTTCGACTAGCCGGTTCCCCTACGAGCAGTACTTC.

CDR3 sequence: CASSLGGSPRTDTQYF. CDR3 sequence (DNA): TGTGCCAGCAGTTTAGGAGGGTCCCCCCGCACAGATACGCAGTATTTT. The chain carries TRBV12-3 or TRBV12-4 and TRBJ2-3; TRBD2 is a possible D gene (5 bases). V lost 1 base and J 1 base, leaving 12 bases between the germline ends. This CDR3 has 16 amino acids.

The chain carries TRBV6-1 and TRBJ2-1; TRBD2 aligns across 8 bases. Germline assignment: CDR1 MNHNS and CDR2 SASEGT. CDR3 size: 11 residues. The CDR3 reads CASLAGDEQFF. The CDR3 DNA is TGTGCGAGCCTAGCGGGCGATGAGCAGTTCTTC.

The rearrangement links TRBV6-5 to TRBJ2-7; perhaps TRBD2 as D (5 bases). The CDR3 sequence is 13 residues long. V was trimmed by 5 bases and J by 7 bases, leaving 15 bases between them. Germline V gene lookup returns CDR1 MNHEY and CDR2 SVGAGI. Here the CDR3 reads CASSIRPSYEQYF. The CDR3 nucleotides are TGTGCCAGCAGTATCCGCCCTAGCTATGAGCAGTACTTC.

The CDR3 DNA reads as TGTGCCAGCAGTGCACCGACAGTTTATAGCAATCAGCCCCAGCATTTT. Translation: CASSAPTVYSNQPQHF. The genes are TRBV6-1 and TRBJ1-5, with TRBD1 as a possible D gene (5 bases). Trimming pared 4 bases from V and 0 bases from J, leaving 13 bases between. The CDR3 is 16 residues long. The germline CDR1 and CDR2 sequences are MNHNS and SASEGT.

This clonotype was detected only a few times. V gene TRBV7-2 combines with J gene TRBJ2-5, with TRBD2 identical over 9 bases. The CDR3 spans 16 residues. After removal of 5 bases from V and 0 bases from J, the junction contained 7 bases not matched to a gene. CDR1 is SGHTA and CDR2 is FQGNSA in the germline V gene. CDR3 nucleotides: TGTGCCAGCAGCCCCTTAGCGGGAGTTTACCAAGAGACCCAGTACTTC. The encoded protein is CASSPLAGVYQETQYF.

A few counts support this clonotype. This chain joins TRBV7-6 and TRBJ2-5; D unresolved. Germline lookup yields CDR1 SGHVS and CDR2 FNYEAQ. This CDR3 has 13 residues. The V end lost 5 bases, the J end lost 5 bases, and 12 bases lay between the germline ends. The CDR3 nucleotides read TGTGCCAGCAGCCGACGCCCCTCCGAGACCCAGTACTTC. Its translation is CASSRRPSETQYF.

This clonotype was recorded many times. The CDR3 DNA sequence: TGCAGCGTTGAAGAGCGAAGGGGCTACACCTTC. Protein: CSVEERRGYTF. The V and J genes are TRBV29-1 and TRBJ1-2; D not certain. The V end was cut by 0 bases, the J end by 8 bases, with 7 bases between. Germline V gene sequence: CDR1 SQVTM, CDR2 ANQGSEA. There are 11 residues in the CDR3. Full variable domain (remainder filled in from reference TRBV29-1 and TRBJ1-2): SAVISQKPSRDICQRGTSLTIQCQVDSQVTMMFWYRQQPGQSLTLIATANQGSEATYESGFVIDKFPISRPNLTFSTLTVSNMSPEDSSIYLCSVEERRGYTFGSGTRLTVV.

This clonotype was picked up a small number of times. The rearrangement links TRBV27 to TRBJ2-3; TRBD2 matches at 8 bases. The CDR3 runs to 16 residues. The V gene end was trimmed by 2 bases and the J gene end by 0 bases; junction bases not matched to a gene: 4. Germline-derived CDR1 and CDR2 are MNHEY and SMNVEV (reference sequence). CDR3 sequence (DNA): TGTGCCAGCAGTTTAATAGCGGGGACTAGCACAGATACGCAGTATTTT. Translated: CASSLIAGTSTDTQYF.

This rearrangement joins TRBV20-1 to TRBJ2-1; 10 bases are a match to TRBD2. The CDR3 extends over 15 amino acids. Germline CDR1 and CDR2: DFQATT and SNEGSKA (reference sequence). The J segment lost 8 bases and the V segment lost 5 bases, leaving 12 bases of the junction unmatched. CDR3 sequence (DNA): TGCAGTGCTCAGGACAGGCGGACTAGCGGCCATGAGCAGTTCTTC. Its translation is CSAQDRRTSGHEQFF.

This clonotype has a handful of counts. For the CDR3, the DNA is TGTGCCAGCAGTTCCTCCGCTAGCGGAGTAGAGACCCAGTACTTC. Encoded protein: CASSSSASGVETQYF. The genes are TRBV6-6 and TRBJ2-5; TRBD2 aligns across 7 bases. Germline trimming cut 4 bases from V and 4 bases from J; bases unmatched to any gene: 9. Germline V gene lookup returns CDR1 MNHNY and CDR2 SVGAGI (reference sequence). The CDR3 length is 15 residues.

Here the CDR3 DNA reads TGTGCCAGCAGCCAAGATAAAGTCAGGGCGGCGTACTGCTATGGCTACACCTTC. Protein: CASSQDKVRAAYCYGYTF. The chain links TRBV3-1 to TRBJ1-2, with TRBD1 as a possible D gene (5 bases). The germline gives CDR1 LGHDT, CDR2 YNNKEL (reference sequence). V lost 0 bases and J 4 bases, leaving 21 bases between the germline ends. CDR3 length equals 18 residues. The whole variable domain, filled in from reference TRBV3-1 and TRBJ1-2, reads DTAVSQTPKYLVTQMGNDKSIKCEQNLGHDTMYWYKQDSKKFLKIMFSYNNKELIINETVPNRFSPKSPDKAHLNLHINSLELGDSAVYFCASSQDKVRAAYCYGYTFGSGTRLTVV.

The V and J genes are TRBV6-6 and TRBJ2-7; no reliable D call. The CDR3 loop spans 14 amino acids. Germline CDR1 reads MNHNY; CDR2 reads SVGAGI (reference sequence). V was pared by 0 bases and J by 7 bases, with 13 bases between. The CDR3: CASSYSRLSNEQYF. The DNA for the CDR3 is TGTGCCAGCAGTTACTCAAGGTTATCCAATGAGCAGTACTTC.

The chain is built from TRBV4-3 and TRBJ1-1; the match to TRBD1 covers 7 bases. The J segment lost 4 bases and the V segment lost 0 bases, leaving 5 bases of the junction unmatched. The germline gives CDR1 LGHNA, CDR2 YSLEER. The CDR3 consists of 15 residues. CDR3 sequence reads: CASSQDQGTATEAFF. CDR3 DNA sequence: TGCGCCAGCAGCCAAGATCAAGGGACAGCCACTGAAGCTTTCTTT.

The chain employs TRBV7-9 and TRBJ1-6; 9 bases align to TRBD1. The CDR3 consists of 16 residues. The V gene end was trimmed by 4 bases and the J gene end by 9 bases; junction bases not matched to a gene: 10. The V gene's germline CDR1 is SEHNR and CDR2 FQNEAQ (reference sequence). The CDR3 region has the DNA TGTGCCAGCAGCTCCCGCGTTGGGACAGGGTGTTCACCCCTCCACTTT. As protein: CASSSRVGTGCSPLHF. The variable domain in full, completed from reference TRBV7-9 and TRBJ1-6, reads DTGVSQNPRHKITKRGQNVTFRCDPISEHNRLYWYRQTLGQGPEFLTYFQNEAQLEKSRLLSDRFSAERPKGSFSTLEIQRTEQGDSAMYLCASSSRVGTGCSPLHFGNGTRLTVT.